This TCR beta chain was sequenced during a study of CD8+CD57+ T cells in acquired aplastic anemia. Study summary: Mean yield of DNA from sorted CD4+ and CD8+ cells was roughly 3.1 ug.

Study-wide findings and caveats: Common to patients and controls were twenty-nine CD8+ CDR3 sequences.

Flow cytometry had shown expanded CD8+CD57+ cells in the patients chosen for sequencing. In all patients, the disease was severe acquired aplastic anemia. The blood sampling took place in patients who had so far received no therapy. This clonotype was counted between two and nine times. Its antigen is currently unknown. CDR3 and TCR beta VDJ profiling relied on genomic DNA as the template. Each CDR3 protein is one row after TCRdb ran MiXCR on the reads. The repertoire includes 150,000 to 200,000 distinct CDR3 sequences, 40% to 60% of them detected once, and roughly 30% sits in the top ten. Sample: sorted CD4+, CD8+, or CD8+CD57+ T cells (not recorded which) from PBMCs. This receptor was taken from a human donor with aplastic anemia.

CDR3 DNA: TGCAGTGCGCTAGTGGAGACCCAGTACTTC. The encoded protein is CSALVETQYF. The rearrangement uses TRBV20-1 and TRBJ2-5; D remains unclear. This CDR3 comprises 10 residues. Trimming removed 6 bases from V and 5 bases from J, with 7 bases in between. Germline assignment: CDR1 DFQATT and CDR2 SNEGSKA (reference sequence).